Following are 11 T cell receptor beta chains from one sample sequenced in a study of PD-1 blockade in mismatch repair-deficient tumors. Measured with immunoSEQ multiplex PCR; TCRdb has only the in-frame clones, and not every one. In the table there are tens of thousands of clones, approximately 80% of which are singletons. The sample in question was peripheral blood, obtained 44 weeks after starting pembrolizumab. These receptors originate from an adult with mismatch repair-deficient cancer.

The CDR3 loop is CASSLQLAGGEQYF. The CDR3 region has the DNA TGTGCCAGCAGCTTACAACTAGCGGGAGGAGAGCAGTACTTC. The chain uses TRBV7-2 and TRBJ2-7; 12 bases are a match to TRBD2. The V and J ends lost 2 bases and 7 bases, in that order; junction bases with no gene match: 3. CDR1 and CDR2 (germline): SGHTA, FQGNSA. This CDR3 has 14 residues. The complete variable domain, with remaining parts taken from reference TRBV7-2 and TRBJ2-7, reads GAGVSQSPSNKVTEKGKDVELRCDPISGHTALYWYRQSLGQGLEFLIYFQGNSAPDKSGLPSDRFSAERTGGSVSTLTIQRTQQEDSAVYLCASSLQLAGGEQYFGPGTRLTVT.

For this clone: At one boundary the junction diverges from the germline segment, which might be a read error. At the DNA level, this CDR3 is encoded by other sequences in the same sample as well. The rearrangement uses TRBV18 and TRBJ2-7; D is perhaps TRBD2 (6 bases). CDR3 size: 13 residues. Germline V gene data show CDR1 as KGHSH and CDR2 as LQKENI. The CDR3 here is CASSPIGSGEQYF. Here the CDR3 DNA reads TGTGCCAGCTCACCTATAGGTTCGGGGGAGCAGTACTTT.

The V and J genes are TRBV19 and TRBJ2-2; the D call may be TRBD1 or TRBD2 (5 bases each). The CDR3 is 16 amino acids. Germline-derived CDR1 and CDR2 are LNHDA and SQIVND (reference sequence). With 7 bases removed from V and 3 bases from J, the gap between germline ends came to 18 bases. The CDR3 here is CASTPVRGGYTGELFF. The CDR3 nucleotides read TGTGCCAGTACCCCTGTACGGGGCGGTTACACCGGGGAGCTGTTTTTT.

This clone was seen more than once but under ten times. This chain joins TRBV10-2 and TRBJ2-3; D might be TRBD2 (5 bases). The CDR3 is 15 amino acids. Per germline, CDR1 WSHSY and CDR2 SAAADI. V was cut by 4 bases and J by 4 bases, with 15 bases left in between. Here the CDR3 DNA reads TGCGCCAGCAGTGTGGTAGTCGGGATGGCAGATACGCAGTATTTT. Amino acid sequence: CASSVVVGMADTQYF.

The chain employs TRBV7-9 and TRBJ2-3; 9 nucleotides agree with TRBD1. This CDR3 is built from 16 residues. The V segment lost 5 bases and the J segment 4 bases; nucleotides outside the gene matches: 10. Germline assignment: CDR1 SEHNR and CDR2 FQNEAQ (reference sequence). DNA for the CDR3: TGTGCCAGCAGCCCAGACGGGACAGGGAATCCAGATACGCAGTATTTT. This translates into CASSPDGTGNPDTQYF.

The chain links TRBV4-2 to TRBJ2-7; 12 positions match TRBD2. Trimming at V came to 0 bases and at J to 6 bases, leaving 0 bases not matched to a gene. Germline CDR1 is LGHNA and CDR2 is YNFKEQ. The CDR3 covers 14 residues. As DNA, the CDR3 is TGTGCCAGCAGCCAAGAACTAGCGGGAGGCGAGCAGTACTTC. Its translation: CASSQELAGGEQYF.

The chain uses TRBV19 and TRBJ2-4; 8 nucleotides match TRBD2. Trimming removed 6 bases from V and 0 bases from J; junction bases left unmatched: 10. Germline CDR1 reads LNHDA; CDR2 reads SQIVND (reference sequence). The CDR3 extends over 17 amino acids. The chain's CDR3 is CASRTQLSGVAKNIQYF. In nucleotides, the CDR3 is TGTGCCAGTAGGACTCAACTTAGCGGGGTAGCCAAAAACATTCAGTACTTC.

The chain recombines TRBV5-1 with TRBJ2-5; TRBD1 agrees at 8 bases. Germline lookup yields CDR1 SGHRS and CDR2 YFSETQ. CDR3 length: 15 amino acids. Germline trimming cut 4 bases from V and 5 bases from J; bases unmatched to any gene: 10. DNA of the CDR3: TGCGCCAGCAGCAGCGACGGACAGGGCTGGGAGACCCAGTACTTC. Translated, it gives CASSSDGQGWETQYF. Complete variable domain (other parts from reference TRBV5-1 and TRBJ2-5): KAGVTQTPRYLIKTRGQQVTLSCSPISGHRSVSWYQQTPGQGLQFLFEYFSETQRNKGNFPGRFSGRQFSNSRSEMNVSTLELGDSALYLCASSSDGQGWETQYFGPGTRLLVL.

This sequence joins TRBV5-1 and TRBJ2-3; 9 bases line up with TRBD2. Germline CDR1 SGHRS, CDR2 YFSETQ. Trimming cost V 5 bases and J 3 bases; bases outside gene matches: 4. This CDR3 is built from 14 residues. The CDR3 spells CASRWTSDTDTQYF. CDR3 DNA sequence: TGCGCCAGCAGGTGGACTAGCGATACAGATACGCAGTATTTT.

CDR3 sequence reads: CASREGGAKETQYF. CDR3 coding DNA: TGTGCCAGCAGGGAGGGGGGGGCTAAAGAGACCCAGTACTTC. The rearrangement joins TRBV7-2 to TRBJ2-5, with TRBD2 as a possible D gene (7 bases). The germline V and J ends were trimmed by 6 bases and 3 bases, with 14 bases remaining between them. There are 14 residues in the CDR3. Germline CDR1 SGHTA, CDR2 FQGNSA.

The rearrangement links TRBV6-6 to TRBJ2-1, with D unresolved. Germline V gene lookup returns CDR1 MNHNY and CDR2 SVGAGI (reference sequence). V lost 1 base and J lost 10, with 8 bases in between. CDR3 length: 12 amino acids. The CDR3 coding sequence is TGTGCCAGCAGTTACTACCTGGGGGAGCAGTTCTTC. It specifies CASSYYLGEQFF.